The sequence of this T cell receptor (beta chain) was determined in a study of T cells in Graves' hyperthyroidism and ophthalmopathy. This CDR3 comprises 16 residues. Trimming took 3 bases from V and 7 from J, leaving 17 bases between them. Looked up from germline, CDR1 is SGHDT and CDR2 is YYEEEE. General study results and limits: Prediction of ophthalmopathy progression came a median roughly 7.1 months pre-onset. Blood held most thyroid clonotypes expanded above 0.001 frequency.

It was RNA transcripts that yielded the amplified TCR beta CDR3 regions. A first-round RT-PCR of the TCR CDR3 used the HTBI primer set. TCRdb processed the multiplex PCR reads anew with MiXCR; each CDR3 protein has one entry. Counted here are some 350,000 distinct CDR3 sequences, approximately 14% occurring once; the ten biggest clones make up about 20%. Ophthalmopathy patients had moderate-to-severe active disease, CAS ≥3, NOSPECS ≥4, and disease duration under 3 months. Diagnostic decisions used clinical symptoms, serum thyroxine and TRAb, thyroid ultrasound and orbital computed tomography. Remarks on this clonotype: Its antigen remains unknown.

The clonotype was recovered from a woman aged 60 to 75 with Graves' ophthalmopathy. This chain uses TRBV5-6 with TRBJ1-6, with D maybe TRBD1 (6 bases). The sample taken for sequencing was blood. This chain's CDR3 is CASSYGGGAGNSPLHF. The CDR3 DNA follows: TGTGCCAGCAGCTATGGCGGGGGCGCGGGGAATTCACCCCTCCACTTT.